This is a list of T cell receptor beta chains from one sample in a study of lymphopenia after photon versus proton radiotherapy. Clones were sequenced by immunoSEQ multiplex PCR, and TCRdb holds only the in-frame ones, with some missing. Of over 15,000 clones in the sample, under 90% were seen once. Specimen: peripheral blood, collected from a patient treated with proton-based radiotherapy. These receptors were collected from a man aged 65 to 79 with pancreatic cancer. CDR3s include the opening cysteine and the closing phenylalanine or tryptophan. D genes are given only for firm matches.

D	length	V	J	CDR3
TRBD1	13	TRBV7-2	TRBJ1-5	CASSTTGDQPQHF
.	15	TRBV27	TRBJ2-1	CASSLYAGAVNEQFF
TRBD1	17	TRBV15	TRBJ2-7	CATSRKVRTGRSYEQYF
TRBD1	16	TRBV9	TRBJ2-2	CASSGKGTGGTGELFF
.	15	TRBV18	TRBJ2-3	CASSPQDGVVNTQYF
.	12	TRBV9	TRBJ1-1	CASSPWTEGAFF
.	13	TRBV2	TRBJ2-4	CASIQGNGNIQYF
TRBD2	17	TRBV7-9	TRBJ2-1	CASSSQGTSGSYNEQFF
.	12	TRBV5-6	TRBJ1-4	CASSLVQGKLFF
.	15	TRBV6-5	TRBJ1-3	CASGEVLSSGNTIYF
.	13	TRBV4-1	TRBJ2-1	CASSPLALFEQFF
TRBD1	15	TRBV19	TRBJ2-2	CASSIGTANTGELFF
TRBD1	14	TRBV11-3	TRBJ1-6	CASSVGTVNSPLHF
.	16	TRBV18	TRBJ1-6	CASSPKQRMENSPLHF
TRBD2	17	TRBV10-3	TRBJ2-2	CAISRTGTSGATGELFF
.	17	TRBV4-1	TRBJ2-2	CASSQVWGGRGPRELFF
.	15	TRBV11-2	TRBJ1-3	CASSQGGFSGNTIYF
.	14	TRBV7-8	TRBJ1-1	CASSQGAANTEAFF
TRBD1	14	TRBV6-1	TRBJ1-6	CASGQGARSSPLHF
.	14	TRBV7-9	TRBJ2-3	CASSFKGDTDTQYF
.	16	TRBV29-1	TRBJ2-3	CSVQRGQRGSTDTQYF
TRBD2	13	TRBV19	TRBJ2-5	CASSTGLAKTQYF
TRBD2	15	TRBV5-4	TRBJ2-7	CASSLGAGVSYEQYF
.	14	TRBV6-1	TRBJ2-5	CASSEGPRVETQYF
TRBD2	16	TRBV7-2	TRBJ2-5	CASSLVGGGAKETQYF
TRBD1	15	TRBV19	TRBJ2-5	CASRPGTGSKETQYF
.	15	TRBV6-1	TRBJ2-2	CASSLGRLNTGELFF
TRBD1	17	TRBV5-4	TRBJ2-1	CASSLAPGTGSYNEQFF
TRBD1	17	TRBV4-1	TRBJ1-1	CASSQAGTGAMNTEAFF
.	13	TRBV7-9	TRBJ2-5	CASTLSVQETQYF
.	11	TRBV20-1	TRBJ1-1	CSAAMNTEAFF
.	15	TRBV6-5	TRBJ1-2	CASSYSLVQGNDYTF
.	14	TRBV11-2	TRBJ1-1	CASSSAGTNTEAFF
.	15	TRBV9	TRBJ1-5	CASSPTGGSNQPQHF
TRBD2	15	TRBV9	TRBJ2-6	CASSWTSVGANVLTF
TRBD1	15	TRBV19	TRBJ2-7	CASSIAIDRVYEQYF
TRBD2	14	TRBV9	TRBJ2-7	CASSARWEGYEQYF
.	12	TRBV7-9	TRBJ1-1	CASNTRNTEAFF
.	12	TRBV6-6	TRBJ2-7	CASRPGDYEQYF
.	12	TRBV5-1	TRBJ2-3	CASSGSTDTQYF